Sequencing of this TCR beta chain was carried out in a study of early T cells in non-severe SARS-CoV-2 infection. Turning to the study itself: Unsorted whole blood bulk RNA was sequenced, with unpaired chains.

Germline V gene lookup returns CDR1 LGHDT and CDR2 YNNKEL (reference sequence). This CDR3 has 11 amino acids. Trimming removed 2 bases at V and 5 bases at J, with 3 bases between. This clonotype was seen more than once but under ten times. Individual cDNA molecules received unique molecular identifiers during library preparation. TCRdb reanalysed the 5' RACE reads using MiXCR and keeps one entry per CDR3 protein. The sample has about 70,000 distinct CDR3 sequences; 9.5% to 15% are singletons. Specimen: whole blood, collected at baseline. The receptor was isolated from an adult who was a healthcare worker with PCR-confirmed SARS-CoV-2 infection or an uninfected control (not recorded which). The donor label of this sample is uncertain. The chain employs TRBV3-1 and TRBJ1-2; D is unclear. CDR3 coding DNA: TGTGCCAGCAGCCAATATTATGGCTACACCTTC. As protein: CASSQYYGYTF.